A single sample is the source of the 27 T cell receptor beta chains below, sequenced in a study of blood T cell repertoires in COVID-19. Profiled with immunoSEQ multiplex PCR; TCRdb holds only in-frame clones, not every one. The data hold 250,000 or so clones, with approximately 80% observed a single time. Specimen: peripheral blood. All receptors derive from a man aged 30 to 39 who had recovered from COVID-19.

This clone occurred a few times. The CDR3 DNA follows: TGTGCCAGCAGTGAGTTAGAGGGGGCACATGAGCAGTTCTTC. Its protein product is CASSELEGAHEQFF. V is TRBV2 and J is TRBJ2-1, with TRBD1 matching 7 bases. Trimming cost V 3 bases and J 8 bases; bases outside gene matches: 7. The CDR3 covers 14 residues. Germline CDR1 reads SNHLY; CDR2 reads FYNNEI.

This chain links TRBV10-2 with TRBJ1-6, with no clear D. This CDR3 is 12 amino acids long. Germline V CDR1 and CDR2: WSHSY, SAAADI. V was clipped by 0 bases and J by 9 bases, with 3 bases between them. This CDR3 reads CASSESRSPLHF. The CDR3 DNA reads TGCGCCAGCAGTGAGTCCCGTTCACCCCTCCACTTT.

The CDR3 protein is CASRGRAGNSPLHF. The CDR3 nucleotides are TGTGCCAGCAGGGGCAGGGCAGGTAATTCACCCCTCCACTTT. The genes are TRBV27 and TRBJ1-6, with a possible D match to TRBD1 (5 bases). This CDR3 comprises 14 residues. Looked up from germline, CDR1 is MNHEY and CDR2 is SMNVEV (reference sequence). V was trimmed by 6 bases and J by 6 bases, leaving 12 bases between them.

This chain connects TRBV10-3 to TRBJ2-3; 9 nucleotides align to TRBD1. CDR3 length: 16 residues. Germline CDR1 ENHRY, CDR2 SYGVKD. Losses at the gene ends were 3 bases for V and 4 bases for J; bases not matched to a gene: 8. CDR3 sequence reads: CAISDGPGQGPDTQYF. CDR3 coding DNA: TGTGCCATCAGTGATGGTCCGGGACAGGGCCCAGATACGCAGTATTTT.

The chain has TRBV7-6 and TRBJ2-1, with a tentative D call TRBD2 (6 bases). Germline-derived CDR1 and CDR2 are SGHVS and FNYEAQ. The CDR3 length is 20 residues. V was clipped by 5 bases and J by 1 base, with 27 bases between them. CDR3 protein: CASSPRAGVRGSRSYNEQFF. The CDR3 DNA reads TGTGCCAGCAGCCCTAGGGCTGGGGTGCGGGGTAGTAGGTCCTACAATGAGCAGTTCTTC.

This clone was picked up a small number of times. The chain links TRBV6-5 to TRBJ2-5; 10 bases are shared with TRBD2. This CDR3 has 14 residues. The germline V gene has CDR1 MNHEY and CDR2 SVGAGI. Germline trimming cut 6 bases from V and 7 bases from J; bases unmatched to any gene: 8. In DNA, the CDR3 is TGTGCCAGCAGGCTAGCGGGGGTGATCGGGACCCAGTACTTC. It encodes CASRLAGVIGTQYF.

This clone is a singleton in its sample. The chain joins TRBV11-2 to TRBJ1-2; D is uncertain. With 5 bases removed from V and 0 bases from J, the gap between germline ends came to 4 bases. CDR1 SGHAT and CDR2 FQNNGV come from the germline V gene. The CDR3 extends over 12 amino acids. CDR3 coding DNA: TGTGCCAGCAGCGAGGCTAACTATGGCTACACCTTC. Residues: CASSEANYGYTF.

The chain couples TRBV5-1 to TRBJ1-6; perhaps TRBD1 as D (6 bases). Between the trimmed V and J ends, which lost 0 bases and 9 bases, there was a span of 10 bases. The CDR3 length is 14 residues. Germline lookup yields CDR1 SGHRS and CDR2 YFSETQ. The chain's CDR3 is CASSLDRESSPLHF. The CDR3 DNA reads TGCGCCAGCAGCTTGGACAGGGAGAGTTCACCCCTCCACTTT.

This chain uses TRBV2 with TRBJ2-5; 8 bases map to TRBD2. This CDR3 region has 13 residues. V lost 5 bases to trimming and J lost 4 bases; unmatched junction nucleotides: 3. Per the germline V gene, CDR1 is SNHLY and CDR2 is FYNNEI. Here the CDR3 DNA reads TGTGCCAGCAGTAGACGGGAGGGAGAGACCCAGTACTTC. Its translation: CASSRREGETQYF.

This clone has only one observation. V gene TRBV3-1 (or the pseudogene TRBV3-2) combines with J gene TRBJ1-1; the match to TRBD1 covers 11 bases. CDR1 is LGHDT and CDR2 is YNNKEL in the germline V gene (reference sequence). The CDR3 is 16 amino acids. V was pared by 5 bases and J by 4 bases, with 9 bases of the junction left unmatched. The CDR3 reads CASSSLWTGGSTEAFF. In nucleotides, the CDR3 is TGTGCCAGCAGCTCCTTATGGACAGGGGGCTCCACTGAAGCTTTCTTT.

A few counts support this clone. This rearrangement joins TRBV5-1 to TRBJ2-2, with 7 bases aligning to TRBD2. V gave up 0 bases and J gave up 2 bases; unmatched junction bases: 1. CDR1 and CDR2 from the germline V gene are SGHRS and YFSETQ. This CDR3 comprises 15 residues. CDR3 region: CASSLGLANTGELFF. In DNA, the CDR3 is TGCGCCAGCAGCTTGGGACTAGCCAACACCGGGGAGCTGTTTTTT.

The chain carries TRBV7-8 and TRBJ2-5; maybe TRBD1 (6 bases). The CDR3 consists of 14 residues. CDR1 and CDR2 (germline): SGHVS, FQNEAQ. V was trimmed by 1 base and J by 1 base, leaving 7 bases between them. CDR3 loop: CASSLGTVQETQYF. The CDR3 DNA is TGTGCCAGCAGCTTAGGGACAGTCCAAGAGACCCAGTACTTC.

This rearrangement joins TRBV27 to TRBJ1-1; 7 nucleotides match TRBD1. CDR1 is MNHEY, CDR2 SMNVEV, per germline (reference sequence). V was clipped by 0 bases and J by 0 bases; unmatched bases: 4. The CDR3 runs 16 residues. CDR3 in amino acids: CASSLSGQAMNTEAFF. The CDR3 DNA follows: TGTGCCAGCAGTTTATCTGGACAGGCCATGAACACTGAAGCTTTCTTT.

This chain connects TRBV27 to TRBJ2-2, with 7 bases aligning to TRBD1. Per germline, CDR1 MNHEY and CDR2 SMNVEV (reference sequence). This CDR3 spans 17 amino acids. V lost 6 bases, J lost 3 bases, and 13 bases stayed unmatched. As DNA, the CDR3 is TGTGCCAGCAGAACAAGGGGACAGATACACTACACCGGGGAGCTGTTTTTT. This encodes CASRTRGQIHYTGELFF.

The rearrangement links TRBV11-2 to TRBJ2-5; the match to TRBD2 covers 15 bases. CDR1 and CDR2 (germline): SGHAT, FQNNGV. The CDR3 is made up of 19 amino acids. The ends lost 5 bases at V and 3 bases at J; junction bases unmatched: 13. CDR3 amino acids: CASSLSAGLAGGREETQYF. As DNA, the CDR3 is TGTGCCAGCAGCCTTAGCGCGGGACTAGCGGGGGGCCGGGAAGAGACCCAGTACTTC.

The chain has TRBV7-3 and TRBJ2-5; D call uncertain. Germline V CDR1 and CDR2: SGHTA, FQGTGA. V was cut by 1 base and J by 3 bases, with 6 bases left in between. The CDR3 runs to 13 residues. Here the CDR3 DNA reads TGTGCCAGCAGCTTAATTCCTGAAGAGACCCAGTACTTC. Translated, it gives CASSLIPEETQYF.

The count of this clone is one. This rearrangement joins TRBV6-5 to TRBJ2-5; weak D call: TRBD1 (6 bases). V lost 6 bases, J lost 2 bases, and 7 bases lay in between. CDR3 length equals 12 residues. Germline CDR1 reads MNHEY; CDR2 reads SVGAGI. The CDR3 reads CASSGTQETQYF. The DNA for the CDR3 is TGTGCCAGCAGCGGGACACAAGAGACCCAGTACTTC.

V and J are TRBV9 and TRBJ1-1; TRBD1 aligns across 9 bases. The CDR3 loop spans 17 amino acids. The junction had 8 bases not matched to a gene; V was cut back by 0 bases and J by 2 bases. In germline, CDR1 is SGDLS, CDR2 YYNGEE. The CDR3 protein is CASSVGTGGAFNTEAFF. The DNA of the CDR3 is TGTGCCAGCAGCGTAGGCACAGGGGGCGCGTTTAACACTGAAGCTTTCTTT.

The chain links TRBV11-1 to TRBJ2-7, with 8 bases fitting TRBD1. The CDR3 spans 14 residues. V gave up 5 bases and J gave up 2 bases; unmatched junction bases: 5. Germline values: CDR1 SGHAT, CDR2 FQDESV (reference sequence). As DNA, the CDR3 is TGTGCCAGCAGCGAAGGGACAGGCCCCTACGAGCAGTACTTC. It yields the protein CASSEGTGPYEQYF.

The chain links TRBV7-9 to TRBJ2-7; D is undetermined. Germline V gives CDR1 SEHNR, CDR2 FQNEAQ (reference sequence). Trimming left V 5 bases short and J 3 bases short, with 5 bases between. CDR3 size: 11 residues. The CDR3 region is CASSPVYEQYF. CDR3 DNA sequence: TGTGCCAGCAGCCCTGTCTACGAGCAGTACTTC. Full variable domain (rest looked up from reference TRBV7-9 and TRBJ2-7): DTGVSQNPRHKITKRGQNVTFRCDPISEHNRLYWYRQTLGQGPEFLTYFQNEAQLEKSRLLSDRFSAERPKGSFSTLEIQRTEQGDSAMYLCASSPVYEQYFGPGTRLTVT.

The chain links TRBV19 to TRBJ2-5; D is uncertain. The V end was cut by 7 bases, the J end by 4 bases, with 22 bases between. The CDR3 contains 16 residues. CDR1 and CDR2 from the germline V gene are LNHDA and SQIVND (reference sequence). Written as DNA, the CDR3 is TGTGCCAGTACCAATCCCGGCAGCCGCAGGCGAGAGACCCAGTACTTC. This sequence encodes CASTNPGSRRRETQYF.

This chain joins TRBV29-1 and TRBJ2-5; TRBD1 aligns across 9 bases. V lost 4 bases and J lost 2; bases outside the gene matches: 11. Per germline, CDR1 SQVTM and CDR2 ANQGSEA. This CDR3 has 16 amino acids. CDR3 sequence: CSVGDLLGQGQETQYF. CDR3 bases: TGCAGCGTTGGGGACTTGTTGGGACAGGGACAAGAGACCCAGTACTTC. The full variable domain, completed using reference TRBV29-1 and TRBJ2-5, is SAVISQKPSRDICQRGTSLTIQCQVDSQVTMMFWYRQQPGQSLTLIATANQGSEATYESGFVIDKFPISRPNLTFSTLTVSNMSPEDSSIYLCSVGDLLGQGQETQYFGPGTRLLVL.

This chain joins TRBV28 and TRBJ2-7, with 12 bases identical to TRBD1. V was clipped by 4 bases and J by 6 bases; unmatched bases: 16. The CDR3 extends over 18 amino acids. Germline CDR1 is MDHEN and CDR2 is SYDVKM. The CDR3 reads CASSSQGQGAALLSEQYV. CDR3 coding DNA: TGTGCCAGCAGTTCCCAGGGACAGGGGGCTGCTCTACTTAGCGAGCAGTACGTC.

This clone was seen once. The chain combines TRBV5-4 with TRBJ2-5, with a possible D match to TRBD1 (5 bases). There are 14 residues in the CDR3. The V gene lost 0 bases and the J gene lost 3 bases, with 9 bases spanning the gap. Germline V gene lookup returns CDR1 SGHNT and CDR2 YYREEE (reference sequence). CDR3 DNA: TGTGCCAGCAGCTTGGTGGCAGGGAAAGAGACCCAGTACTTC. It specifies CASSLVAGKETQYF.

The chain combines TRBV18 with TRBJ2-4, with D possibly being TRBD1 (6 bases). CDR1 and CDR2 from the germline V gene are KGHSH and LQKENI. The CDR3 sequence is 17 residues long. The V end was cut by 1 base, the J end by 2 bases, with 15 bases between. The CDR3 nucleotides read TGTGCCAGCTCACCACAGCAGGGGCTGATAACCAAAAACATTCAGTACTTC. It is translated as CASSPQQGLITKNIQYF.

This clone occurred a few times. V is TRBV6-2 or TRBV6-3 and J is TRBJ1-6; possibly TRBD1 for D (5 bases). Germline values: CDR1 MNHEY, CDR2 SVGEGT. The CDR3 is 16 residues long. Trimming took off 6 bases at V and 5 bases at J, with 17 bases between the two ends. CDR3 residues: CASSPSYGANNSPLHF. CDR3 sequence (DNA): TGTGCCAGCAGCCCGTCCTATGGGGCGAATAATTCACCCCTCCACTTT.

The chain combines TRBV3-1 (or the pseudogene TRBV3-2) with TRBJ1-2; a weak D match, TRBD1 (6 bases). V was shortened by 4 bases and J by 5 bases, with 11 bases between the two germline ends. CDR1 and CDR2 from the germline V gene are LGHDT and YNNKEL (reference sequence). There are 13 residues in the CDR3. CDR3 nucleotides: TGTGCCAGCAGCCGAGAGACAGGTTATGGCTACACCTTC. It is translated as CASSRETGYGYTF.